This T cell receptor beta chain was recorded in a study of radiotherapy plus CTLA-4 blockade in lung cancer. For the study at large: Disease control was achieved by about 34% of patients, and objective responses by around 17%. Study-level points and caveats: Early blood T cell clone dynamics reportedly forecast response best, with interferon-beta. Radiotherapy plus ipilimumab was followed by expansion in blood of tumor-derived TCR clones.

The germline gives CDR1 SGDLS, CDR2 YYNGEE. CDR3 length: 18 residues. J gave up 7 bases and V 3 bases, and 13 bases lay outside the gene matches. As to this clone: What it binds is unknown.

Repertoires were generated with immunoSEQ multiplex PCR, while TCRdb's copy carries only in-frame clones and drops some. The top ten hold 0.65% to 0.9% of the sample, which has 90,000 or so clones, about four fifths seen once. Sample: peripheral blood, taken from a patient treated with radiotherapy plus ipilimumab. The receptor was derived from a human donor with non-small cell lung cancer who had stable disease on radiotherapy plus ipilimumab. V usage is TRBV9 and J usage is TRBJ2-1; 13 positions match TRBD2. CDR3 coding DNA: TGTGCCAGCAGCGGGACTAGCGGGAGACTTGTAAGTGGGAATGAGCAGTTCTTC. It encodes CASSGTSGRLVSGNEQFF.